These T cell receptor beta chains were read from a single sample in a study of blood T cell repertoires in COVID-19. Using immunoSEQ multiplex PCR, the repertoire was profiled, and TCRdb retains in-frame clones only, with some absent. There are approximately 350,000 clones in the sample; over 75% occur only once, and about 2.7% lies in the top ten. The sequenced material came from PBMCs or T cells enriched from blood (not recorded which). Receptor source: a woman under 40 who had recovered from COVID-19. The CDR3 runs from the conserved cysteine through the conserved F or W. The D gene is left open where the match is weak. Rows give clone size only sometimes, using once, few, many, or a class for an expanded clone.

TRBD2 | TRBJ2-3 | TRBV5-3 | NA | CARSLEASGSTDTQYF | TGTGCCAGAAGCTTGGAGGCTAGCGGAAGCACAGATACGCAGTATTTT
NA | TRBJ2-7 | TRBV5-1 | NA | CASSPATTSYEQYF | TGCGCCAGCAGCCCCGCAACGACTAGTTACGAGCAGTACTTC
TRBD1 | TRBJ2-7 | TRBV7-2 | NA | CASSQRTGRYGEQYF | TGTGCCAGCAGCCAGCGGACAGGGCGATACGGCGAGCAGTACTTC
NA | TRBJ2-3 | TRBV7-8 | once | CASSLEGGSADTQYF | TGTGCCAGCAGCTTAGAAGGGGGAAGCGCAGATACGCAGTATTTT
NA | TRBJ2-7 | TRBV6-5 | NA | CASSYLGADDEQYF | TGTGCCAGCAGTTATCTGGGGGCAGATGACGAGCAGTACTTC
NA | TRBJ1-5 | TRBV9 | NA | CASTANGTSYSNQPQHF | TGTGCCAGCACCGCGAACGGGACTAGTTATAGCAATCAGCCCCAGCATTTT
NA | TRBJ1-1 | TRBV9 | NA | CASSAASGGVSEAFF | TGTGCCAGCAGCGCCGCCTCCGGGGGGGTTTCTGAAGCTTTCTTT
NA | TRBJ2-7 | TRBV19 | NA | CASSIAGRYEQYF | TGTGCCAGTAGTATCGCAGGGCGGTACGAGCAGTACTTC
NA | TRBJ1-4 | TRBV7-9 | NA | CASEEGGRNEKLFF | TGTGCCAGCGAGGAGGGGGGGCGTAATGAAAAACTGTTTTTT
NA | TRBJ1-2 | TRBV30 | NA | CAWSVSRVGGGYTF | TGTGCCTGGAGTGTAAGCAGGGTCGGGGGTGGCTACACCTTC
TRBD2 | TRBJ2-2 | TRBV5-6 | NA | CASSFTSGGDTGELFF | TGTGCCAGCAGCTTCACTAGCGGGGGTGACACCGGGGAGCTGTTTTTT
NA | TRBJ1-2 | TRBV19 | once | CASSTPWDLAWGYTF | TGTGCCAGTAGTACCCCTTGGGACTTGGCATGGGGCTACACCTTC
NA | TRBJ1-3 | TRBV7-9 | NA | CASSLVARREGNTIYF | TGTGCCAGCAGCTTAGTAGCGAGAAGAGAGGGAAACACCATATATTTT
NA | TRBJ1-1 | TRBV6-5 | NA | CASRVNRETRTEAFF | TGTGCCAGCAGGGTTAACAGGGAGACCCGCACTGAAGCTTTCTTT
NA | TRBJ2-7 | TRBV2 | NA | CASSGLSSSYEQYF | TGTGCCAGCTCGGGACTGTCTAGCTCCTACGAGCAGTACTTC
NA | TRBJ2-7 | TRBV28 | NA | CASSKPPSRGSYEQYF | TGTGCCAGCAGCAAACCTCCTAGCCGAGGGTCGTACGAGCAGTACTTC
TRBD1 | TRBJ1-5 | TRBV19 | NA | CASSIAGTGRLRPQHF | TGTGCCAGTAGTATAGCTGGGACAGGGAGGTTACGGCCCCAGCATTTT
NA | TRBJ2-7 | TRBV21-1 | NA | CASSPYRDKRPTDEQYF | TGTGCCAGCAGCCCTTACCGGGACAAACGGCCTACCGACGAGCAGTACTTC
NA | TRBJ2-2 | TRBV12-1 | few | CASSFDPLAGVKYGELFF | TGTGCCAGCAGCTTTGACCCACTAGCGGGAGTGAAGTACGGGGAGCTGTTTTTT
TRBD1 | TRBJ1-2 | TRBV3-1/TRBV3-2 | NA | CASSPWDRGSEYGYTF | TGTGCCAGCAGCCCCTGGGACAGGGGAAGTGAGTATGGCTACACCTTC
NA | TRBJ1-2 | TRBV6-5 | NA | CASSLQGTGYTF | TGTGCCAGCAGTCTGCAGGGTACTGGCTACACCTTC
NA | TRBJ1-5 | TRBV19 | NA | CASSIGAITNQPQHF | TGTGCCAGTAGTATAGGAGCGATAACTAATCAGCCCCAGCATTTT
NA | TRBJ1-4 | TRBV5-1 | NA | CASSSGGSDEKLFF | TGCGCCAGCAGCTCGGGGGGCAGCGATGAAAAACTGTTTTTT
TRBD1 | TRBJ2-1 | TRBV19 | few | CASVGGQGVIEQFF | TGTGCCAGTGTTGGGGGACAGGGTGTTATTGAGCAGTTCTTC
NA | TRBJ2-7 | TRBV20-1 | NA | CSASSGGLHEQYF | TGCAGTGCTAGTTCTGGGGGCCTGCACGAGCAGTACTTC
NA | TRBJ1-2 | TRBV30 | NA | CAWSLQGSDGYTF | TGTGCCTGGAGTCTCCAGGGATCTGATGGCTACACCTTC
NA | TRBJ2-7 | TRBV27 | NA | CASSFHRDRYEQYF | TGTGCCAGCAGTTTTCACAGGGACCGCTACGAGCAGTACTTC
NA | TRBJ1-2 | TRBV5-1 | NA | CASRRAGEDYGYTF | TGCGCCAGCAGGAGAGCCGGGGAAGACTATGGCTACACCTTC
NA | TRBJ1-2 | TRBV5-1 | NA | CASSLAVSGPPSYTF | TGCGCCAGCAGCTTGGCCGTATCAGGGCCCCCCAGCTACACCTTC
TRBD1 | TRBJ2-2 | TRBV2 | NA | CASSARQGATGELFF | TGTGCCAGCAGTGCCCGACAGGGTGCCACCGGGGAGCTGTTTTTT
TRBD1 | TRBJ1-1 | TRBV2 | NA | CASVETGYSFF | TGTGCCAGCGTGGAGACAGGGTATTCTTTCTTT
NA | TRBJ2-7 | TRBV27 | NA | CASSSPGSDFYEQYF | TGTGCCAGCAGCTCCCCCGGGTCAGACTTCTACGAGCAGTACTTC
NA | TRBJ1-1 | TRBV24-1 | NA | CATSEPGLGGEAFF | TGTGCCACCAGTGAGCCCGGACTAGGCGGTGAAGCTTTCTTT
TRBD1 | TRBJ2-5 | TRBV9 | NA | CASSPRQGVGGETQYF | TGTGCCAGCAGCCCTCGACAGGGGGTCGGAGGAGAGACCCAGTACTTC
TRBD2 | TRBJ2-1 | TRBV7-6 | NA | CASSPTSPYNYNEQFF | TGTGCCAGCAGCCCGACTAGCCCATATAACTACAATGAGCAGTTCTTC
NA | TRBJ1-1 | TRBV18 | NA | CASSPEGSSNTEAFF | TGTGCCAGCTCACCAGAGGGCAGCTCGAACACTGAAGCTTTCTTT
TRBD1 | TRBJ1-2 | TRBV3-1/TRBV3-2 | NA | CASSQEGQGNYGYTF | TGTGCCAGCAGCCAAGAAGGACAGGGGAATTACGGCTACACCTTC
NA | TRBJ2-3 | TRBV3-1/TRBV3-2 | NA | CASSQDRRDTQYF | TGTGCCAGCAGCCAAGATCGGAGAGATACGCAGTATTTT
TRBD1 | TRBJ1-1 | TRBV7-6 | NA | CASSPRTGDRSTEAFF | TGTGCCAGCAGCCCAAGGACAGGGGATAGGAGCACTGAAGCTTTCTTT
TRBD1 | TRBJ1-3 | TRBV5-1 | once | CASSLRQGAKGNTIYF | TGCGCCAGCAGCTTACGACAGGGGGCAAAAGGAAACACCATATATTTT
NA | TRBJ2-1 | TRBV11-3 | NA | CASSLVGGREQFF | TGTGCCAGCAGCTTAGTCGGGGGGCGTGAGCAGTTCTTC
TRBD2 | TRBJ2-3 | TRBV18 | NA | CASSLPSGRTTDTQYF | TGTGCCAGCTCGCTCCCTAGCGGGAGGACGACAGATACGCAGTATTTT
NA | TRBJ2-5 | TRBV29-1 | NA | CSVGYRAEETQYF | TGCAGCGTGGGTTACAGGGCCGAAGAGACCCAGTACTTC
NA | TRBJ1-1 | TRBV11-3 | NA | CASSLRGEAFF | TGTGCCAGCAGCTTACGAGGTGAAGCTTTCTTT
TRBD2 | TRBJ2-1 | TRBV19 | NA | CASSVLAGLGGEQFF | TGTGCCAGTAGTGTACTAGCGGGTTTGGGTGGGGAGCAGTTCTTC
NA | TRBJ1-1 | TRBV25-1 | NA | CASSEYTPARNTEAFF | TGTGCCAGCAGTGAATATACCCCAGCGCGCAACACTGAAGCTTTCTTT
TRBD1 | TRBJ2-7 | TRBV5-1 | NA | CASSFLSGTEYEQYF | TGCGCCAGCAGCTTCTTATCTGGGACAGAGTACGAGCAGTACTTC
TRBD1 | TRBJ2-7 | TRBV4-1 | once | CASSQGLGQGIYEQYF | TGCGCCAGCAGCCAAGGTTTGGGACAGGGAATTTACGAGCAGTACTTC